This T cell receptor (beta chain) was retrieved from a study of CD8 T cells in Susac syndrome. Random-hexamer reverse transcription was applied to about 0.5 to 1 ug RNA. TCRdb processed the immunoSEQ multiplex PCR reads anew with MiXCR; each CDR3 protein has one entry. Of roughly 100,000 distinct CDR3 sequences listed, approximately 93% are singletons. The material sequenced was CD8+ T cells from PBMCs. The TCR was taken from a human donor with Susac syndrome.

The CDR3 loop is CASSEVRQGVQPQHF. DNA for the CDR3: TGTGCCAGCAGTGAAGTCCGACAGGGAGTACAGCCCCAGCATTTT. The V and J genes are TRBV2 and TRBJ1-5; 7 bases map to TRBD1. The CDR3 is made up of 15 amino acids. The J segment lost 7 bases and the V segment lost 1 base, leaving 7 bases of the junction unmatched. Germline V CDR1 and CDR2: SNHLY, FYNNEI.